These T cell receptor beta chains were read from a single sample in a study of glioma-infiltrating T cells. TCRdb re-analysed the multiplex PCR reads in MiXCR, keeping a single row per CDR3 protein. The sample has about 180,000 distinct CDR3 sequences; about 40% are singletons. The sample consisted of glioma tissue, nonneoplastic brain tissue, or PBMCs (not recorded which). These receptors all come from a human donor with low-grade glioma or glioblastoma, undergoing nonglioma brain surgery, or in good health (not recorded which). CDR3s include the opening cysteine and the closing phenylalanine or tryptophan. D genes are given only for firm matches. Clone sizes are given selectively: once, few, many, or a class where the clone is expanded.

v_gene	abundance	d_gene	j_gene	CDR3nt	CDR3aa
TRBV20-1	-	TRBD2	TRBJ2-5	TGCAGTGCATCAGCGGGAGGCACGACCCAGTACTTC	CSASAGGTTQYF
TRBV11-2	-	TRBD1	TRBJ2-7	TGTGCCAGCAGCTTATCGACAGGGGGCCACGAGCAGTACTTC	CASSLSTGGHEQYF
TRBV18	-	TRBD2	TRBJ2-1	TGTGCCAGCTCACCACTGACTAGCGGGGGTTACAATGAGCAGTTCTTC	CASSPLTSGGYNEQFF
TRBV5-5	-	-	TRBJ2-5	TGTGCCAGCAGCGAAACGCAGAGGACCCAAGAGACCCAGTACTTC	CASSETQRTQETQYF
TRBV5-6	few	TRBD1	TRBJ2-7	TGTGCCAGCAGCCCTAGGACAGGGGACGAGCAGTACTTC	CASSPRTGDEQYF
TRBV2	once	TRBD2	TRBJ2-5	TGTGCCAGCAGCTGGACTAGGCGAGAGACCCAGTACTTC	CASSWTRRETQYF
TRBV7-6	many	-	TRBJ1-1	TGTGCCAGCAGCTCCGGACGGACCCTGGCTTTCTTT	CASSSGRTLAFF
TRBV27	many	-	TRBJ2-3	TGTGCCAGCGGATTGCTAGCGAGCACAGATACGCAGTATTTT	CASGLLASTDTQYF
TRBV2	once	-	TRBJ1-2	TGTGCCAGCAGACCCGGGACGGTACGGTCTAACTATGGCTACACCTTC	CASRPGTVRSNYGYTF
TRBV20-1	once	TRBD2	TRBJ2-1	TGCAGTGCATCGGGTGGTCGCGGGAGGGCGAGGCATGAGCAGTTCTTC	CSASGGRGRARHEQFF
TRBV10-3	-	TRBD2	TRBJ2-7	TGTGCCATTAAGACTAGCGGGGGGTACGAGCAGTACTTC	CAIKTSGGYEQYF
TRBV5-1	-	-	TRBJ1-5	TGCGCCAGCAGCTTGATGGGGGATAGCAATCAGCCCCAGCATTTT	CASSLMGDSNQPQHF
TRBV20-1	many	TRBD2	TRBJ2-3	TGCAGTGCTAACCCGACTAGCGGGATTTCAGATACGCAGTATTTT	CSANPTSGISDTQYF
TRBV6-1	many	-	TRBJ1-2	TGTGCCAGCAGTGAAGCAACCGGGACTGGCTATGGCTACACCTTC	CASSEATGTGYGYTF
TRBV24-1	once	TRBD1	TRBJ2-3	TGTGCCAACAGTGATTCGGGGACAGTCACAGATACGCAGTATTTT	CANSDSGTVTDTQYF
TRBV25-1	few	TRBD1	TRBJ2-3	TGTGCCAGCTCTAACCCTACAGGGGGAGATACGCAGTACTTT	CASSNPTGGDTQYF
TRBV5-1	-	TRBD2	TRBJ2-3	TGCGCCAGCAGCTGGACTAGCGGGAGCACAGATACGCAGTATTTT	CASSWTSGSTDTQYF
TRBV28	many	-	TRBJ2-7	TGTGCCAGCAGTTTATCGGGCGGTGGGCAGGAAGAGCAGTACTTC	CASSLSGGGQEEQYF
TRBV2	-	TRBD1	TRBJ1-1	TGTGCCAGCAGTGAAGGGACAGGGGGCTTGACTGAAGCTTTCTTT	CASSEGTGGLTEAFF
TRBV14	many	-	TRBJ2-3	TGTGCCAGCAGTGGCAGGGGCGCAGATACGCAGTATTTT	CASSGRGADTQYF
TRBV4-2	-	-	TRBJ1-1	TGTGCCAGCAGCCAAGAAGACAGGCTTTCTATCTTT	CASSQEDRLSIF
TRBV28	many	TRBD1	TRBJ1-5	TGTGCCAGCAGCCTGACAGGGTCTCTCGATCAGCCCCAGCATTTT	CASSLTGSLDQPQHF
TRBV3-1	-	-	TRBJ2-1	TGTGCCAGCAGCCAAAGGGGACGGGGTTATTACAATGAGCAGTTCTTC	CASSQRGRGYYNEQFF
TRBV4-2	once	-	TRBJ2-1	TGTGCCAGCAGCCAATATTTAGTGGGAGAAGACGAGAAGTTCTTC	CASSQYLVGEDEKFF
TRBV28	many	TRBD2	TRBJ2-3	TGTGCCAGCAGTTACACAAGCGGGAGTAGCACAGATACGCAGTATTTT	CASSYTSGSSTDTQYF
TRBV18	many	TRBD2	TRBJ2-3	TGTGCCAGCCAGACGAGCGGGAGAGGAGATACGCAGTATTTT	CASQTSGRGDTQYF